This T cell receptor (beta chain) stems from a study of identical twins. Deletions cut 6 bases from V and 0 bases from J, with 14 bases between. The length of the CDR3 is 15 residues. The germline V gene encodes CDR1 MGHDK and CDR2 SYGVNS. There are a few counts of this clonotype. One entry per CDR3 protein, called by TCRdb with MiXCR from the 5' RACE reads. The sample has roughly 720,000 distinct CDR3 sequences, about 20% seen once. The same sample was also studied in work on T cells expressing NK-cell markers. That publication notes: Several donors had dominant NKG2C+ clonotypes that comprised roughly 1.0-8% of their CD8+ T cells. Once again these clonotypes came out on top in the CD3+CD56-NKG2C+ fraction of several donors. Questions lingered over whether expanded NKG2C+ T cell clones were HCMV-specific.

The chain is built from TRBV25-1 and TRBJ1-1; the D gene is possibly TRBD1 (6 bases). The TCR was taken from a woman aged 18-29 years in good health. Sequencing input: PBMCs. The CDR3 here is CASRRTDRMNTEAFF. As DNA, the CDR3 is TGTGCCAGCAGAAGGACAGATCGGATGAACACTGAAGCTTTCTTT.